The rows below give T cell receptor beta chains drawn from one sample of a study of graft-versus-host responses after intestinal transplantation. The method was immunoSEQ multiplex PCR; TCRdb's version includes in-frame clones alone and lacks a portion of them. The table shows under 150,000 clones, with about 93% occurring only once. These receptors' antigens are unknown. This specimen was unstimulated CD4+ T cells sorted from spleen or lymph node cells, taken before intestinal transplant. Receptors were obtained from a human donor who received an intestinal transplant. Each CDR3 is given with its conserved first and last residue. The D gene is left open where the match is weak. Clone size is stated in some rows and not others, as once, few, many or a class when expanded.

length,D,size,V,J,DNA,CDR3
14,TRBD1,few,TRBV18,TRBJ1-5,TGTGCCAGCTCACCCGGACAGGGTGGTCAGCCCCAGCATTTT,CASSPGQGGQPQHF
13,NA,NA,TRBV5-6,TRBJ2-5,TGTGCCAGCAGGATAAGGGGACAAGAGACCCAGTACTTC,CASRIRGQETQYF
14,TRBD1,NA,TRBV6-5,TRBJ2-1,TGTGCCAGCAAGGGGACAGGGAGTAACAATGAGCAGTTCTTC,CASKGTGSNNEQFF
16,TRBD2,NA,TRBV28,TRBJ2-7,TGTGCCAGCAGAACCGGGGGGACTAGCGGCTACTACGAGCAGTACTTC,CASRTGGTSGYYEQYF
16,TRBD2,NA,TRBV18,TRBJ2-7,TGTGCCAGCTCACCCCGGCTGACTAGCGGCACCTACGAGCAGTACTTC,CASSPRLTSGTYEQYF
14,NA,NA,TRBV11-2,TRBJ1-5,TGTGCCAGCAGCCTACAGGGACGAGGGCAGCCCCAGCATTTT,CASSLQGRGQPQHF
14,TRBD2,NA,TRBV11-2,TRBJ2-7,TGTGCCAGCACCCCATGGGGGGGATGGGTCGAGCAGTACTTC,CASTPWGGWVEQYF
16,NA,NA,TRBV11-3,TRBJ1-5,TGTGCCAGCAGCTTAGTTCGGGGGCGAAGCAATCAGCCCCAGCATTTT,CASSLVRGRSNQPQHF
15,NA,NA,TRBV6-5,TRBJ2-5,TGTGCCAGCAGCCCAAACCGCCGGGATACGGAGACCCAGTACTTC,CASSPNRRDTETQYF
14,NA,NA,TRBV21-1,TRBJ2-2,TGTGCCAGCAGCAAAGGTCCGGCTACCGGGGAGCTGTTTTTT,CASSKGPATGELFF
14,TRBD1,NA,TRBV27,TRBJ1-1,TGTGCCAGCAGGTGGGACAGGGGGCTACCTGAAGCTTTCTTT,CASRWDRGLPEAFF
13,NA,NA,TRBV28,TRBJ2-2,TGTGCCAGCAGCGGCCCGAACACCGGGGAGCTGTTTTTT,CASSGPNTGELFF
15,TRBD1,NA,TRBV18,TRBJ2-1,TGTGCCAGCTCACTACAGGGGCGATCCTACAATGAGCAGTTCTTC,CASSLQGRSYNEQFF
15,TRBD2,NA,TRBV9,TRBJ2-1,TGTGCCAGCAGCGAAATAGCGGGTACCTACAATGAGCAGTTCTTC,CASSEIAGTYNEQFF
16,TRBD2,NA,TRBV5-1,TRBJ2-1,TGCGCCAGCAGGCGGACCGGGACTAGTGACTACAATGAGCAGCTCTTC,CASRRTGTSDYNEQLF
13,NA,NA,TRBV5-1,TRBJ1-1,TGCGCCAGCACAATGGGGCGGAACACTGAAGCTTTCTTT,CASTMGRNTEAFF
16,NA,NA,TRBV6-6,TRBJ1-1,TGTGCCAGCAGCCCACAGGGCAAAAACCCGAACACTGAAGCTTTCTTT,CASSPQGKNPNTEAFF
13,NA,few,TRBV19,TRBJ2-3,TGTGCCAGTAGAGGCCGTTCGTCGGATACGCAGTATTTT,CASRGRSSDTQYF
16,TRBD2,NA,TRBV10-1,TRBJ2-5,TGCGCCAGCAGTGAGGTTTCTAGCGGGACGAAAGAGACCCAGTACTTC,CASSEVSSGTKETQYF
14,NA,NA,TRBV29-1,TRBJ2-7,TGCAGCGTTGGGCCCCGACAGTCCACCTACGAGCAGTACTTC,CSVGPRQSTYEQYF
16,TRBD2,NA,TRBV7-9,TRBJ2-5,TGTGCCAGCAGCCCCCGTGGGAGCGGGAGGTCAGAGACCCAGTACTTC,CASSPRGSGRSETQYF
15,NA,NA,TRBV4-1,TRBJ1-2,TGCGCCAGTAGCCAAGAAACCGTACCGGGGGGAGGCTACACCTTC,CASSQETVPGGGYTF
15,NA,NA,TRBV9,TRBJ2-1,TGTGCCAGCAGCCCTCAGACCCGACCCCCCGCTGAGCAGTTCTTC,CASSPQTRPPAEQFF